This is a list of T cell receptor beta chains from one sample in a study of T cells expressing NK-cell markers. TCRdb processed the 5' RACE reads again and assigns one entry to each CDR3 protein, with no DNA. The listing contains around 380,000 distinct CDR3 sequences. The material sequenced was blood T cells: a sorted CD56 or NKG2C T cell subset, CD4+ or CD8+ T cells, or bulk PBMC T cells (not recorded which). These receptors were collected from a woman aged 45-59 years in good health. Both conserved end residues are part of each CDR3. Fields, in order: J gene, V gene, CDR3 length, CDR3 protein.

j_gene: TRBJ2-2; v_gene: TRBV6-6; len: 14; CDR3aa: CASRDRETTGELFF
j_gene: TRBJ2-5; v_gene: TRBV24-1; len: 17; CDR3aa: CATSASTGTGGGETQYF
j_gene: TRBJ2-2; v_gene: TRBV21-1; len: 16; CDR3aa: CASSKYHTSNTGELFF
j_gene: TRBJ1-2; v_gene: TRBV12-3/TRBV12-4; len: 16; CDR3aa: CASSLTGTRMSGGYTF
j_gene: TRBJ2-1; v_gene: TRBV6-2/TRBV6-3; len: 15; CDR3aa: CASHLSGKIYNEQFF
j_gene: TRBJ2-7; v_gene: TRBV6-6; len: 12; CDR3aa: CASKGGAYEQYF
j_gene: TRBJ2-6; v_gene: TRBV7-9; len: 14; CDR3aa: CASTEGSGANVLTF
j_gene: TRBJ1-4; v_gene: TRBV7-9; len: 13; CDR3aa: CASSQRRNEKLFF
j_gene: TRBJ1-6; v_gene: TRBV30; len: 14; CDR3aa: CAYQLQGAGSPLHF
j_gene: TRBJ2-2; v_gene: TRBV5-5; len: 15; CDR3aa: CASSLDLQGPGELFF
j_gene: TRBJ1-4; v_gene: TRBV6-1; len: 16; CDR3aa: CASSEGGAGNNEKLFF
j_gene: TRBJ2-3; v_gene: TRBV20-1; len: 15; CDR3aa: CSVPGLAGARDTQYF
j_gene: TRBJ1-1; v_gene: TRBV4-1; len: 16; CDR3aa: CASSQDPLEVNTEAFF
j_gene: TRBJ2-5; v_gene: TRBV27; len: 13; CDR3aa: CASNGQNGGTQYF
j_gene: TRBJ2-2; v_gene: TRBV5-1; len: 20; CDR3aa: CASSRTGQNSASVNTGELFF
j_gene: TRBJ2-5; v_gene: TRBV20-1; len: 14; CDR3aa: CSAHSRGRQETQYF
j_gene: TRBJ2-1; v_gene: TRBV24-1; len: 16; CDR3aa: CATSDSTSGWNNEQFF
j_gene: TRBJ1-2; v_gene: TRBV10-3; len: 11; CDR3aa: CAISDQGQATF
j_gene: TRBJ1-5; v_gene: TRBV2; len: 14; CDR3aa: CASSEWTDDQPQHF
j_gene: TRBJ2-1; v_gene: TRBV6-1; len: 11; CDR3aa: CASSLAGTEFF
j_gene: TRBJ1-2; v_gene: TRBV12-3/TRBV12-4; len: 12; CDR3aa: CASTIPGKAYTF
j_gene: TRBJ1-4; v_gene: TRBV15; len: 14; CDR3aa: CATSSGLMNEKLFF
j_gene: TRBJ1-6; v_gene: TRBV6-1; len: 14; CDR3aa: CASSAGRGESPLHF
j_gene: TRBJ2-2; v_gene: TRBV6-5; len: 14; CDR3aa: CATKPDRLTGELFF
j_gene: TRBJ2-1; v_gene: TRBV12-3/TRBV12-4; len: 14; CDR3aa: CASMTSGKNNEQFF
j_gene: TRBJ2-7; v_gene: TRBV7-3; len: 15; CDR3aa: CASSPTGTGPYEQYF
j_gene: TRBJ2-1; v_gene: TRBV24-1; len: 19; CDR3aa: CATGARDLTTESSYNEQFF
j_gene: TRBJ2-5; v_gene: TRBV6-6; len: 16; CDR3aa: CASSYSGQGDQETQYF
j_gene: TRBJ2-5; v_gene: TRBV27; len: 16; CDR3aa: CASSSGQGAGTKTQYF
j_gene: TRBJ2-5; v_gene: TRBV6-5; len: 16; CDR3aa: CASSPSGGRGRETQYF
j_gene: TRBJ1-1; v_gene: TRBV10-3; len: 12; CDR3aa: CAISQGDTEAFF
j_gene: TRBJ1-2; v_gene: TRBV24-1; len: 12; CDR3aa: CATSDLRYGYTF
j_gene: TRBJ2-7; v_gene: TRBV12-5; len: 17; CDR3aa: CASGLLPSGDGSYEQYF
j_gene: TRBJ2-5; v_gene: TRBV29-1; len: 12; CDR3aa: CSVGRSLETQYF
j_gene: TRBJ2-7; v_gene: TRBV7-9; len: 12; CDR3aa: CASSSEGIEGYF
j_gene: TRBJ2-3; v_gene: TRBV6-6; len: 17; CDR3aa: CASSYRTSGRTSDTQYF
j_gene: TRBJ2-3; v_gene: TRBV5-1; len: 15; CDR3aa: CASSINSGRTDTQYF
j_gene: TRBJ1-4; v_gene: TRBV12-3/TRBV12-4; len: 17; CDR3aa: CASSAGTGGWKGEKLFF
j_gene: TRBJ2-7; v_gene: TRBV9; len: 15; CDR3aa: CASSVGPGWTNEQYF
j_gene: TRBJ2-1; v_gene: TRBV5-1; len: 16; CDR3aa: CASSPGQARSNNEQFF
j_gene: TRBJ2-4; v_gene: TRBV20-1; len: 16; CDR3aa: CSAFYSGRAERNIQYF
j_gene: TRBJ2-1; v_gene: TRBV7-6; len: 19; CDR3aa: CASSLGGGTGKGTYNEQFF
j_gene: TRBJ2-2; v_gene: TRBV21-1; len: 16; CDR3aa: CASSKRTPANTGELFF
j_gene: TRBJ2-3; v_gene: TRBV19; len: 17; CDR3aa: CASSDPGGGPGPDTQYF
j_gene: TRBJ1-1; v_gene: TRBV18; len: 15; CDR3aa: CASSPPGTGHTEAFF
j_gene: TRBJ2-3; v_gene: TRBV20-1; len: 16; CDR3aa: CSALGTWGPNTDTQYF
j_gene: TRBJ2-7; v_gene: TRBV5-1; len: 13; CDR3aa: CASSYRGTYEQYF
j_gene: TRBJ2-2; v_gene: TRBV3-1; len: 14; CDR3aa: CASGEQGLNGELFF
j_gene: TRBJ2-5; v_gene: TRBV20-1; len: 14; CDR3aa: CSARKGEYQETQYF
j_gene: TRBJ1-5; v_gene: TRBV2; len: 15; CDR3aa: CASSEGGEINQPQHF
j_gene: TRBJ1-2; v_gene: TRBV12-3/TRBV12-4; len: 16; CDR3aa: CASSRALTWPVHGYTF
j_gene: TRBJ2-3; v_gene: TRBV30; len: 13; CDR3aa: CAWSGRLGDTQYF
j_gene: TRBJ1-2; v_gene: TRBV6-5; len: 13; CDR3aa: CASSYEGGYGYTF